The following is a T cell receptor (beta chain) sequence with its context. Its specificity is unknown. A modified ARM-PCR protocol with three rounds of nested PCR amplified TCRbeta. TCRdb used MiXCR to reprocess the multiplex PCR reads, holding one entry per CDR3 protein. The top ten clones hold 15% to 20% of a sample with over 100,000 distinct CDR3 sequences, around 57% of them seen once. This sample was taken from a study of tumor and adjacent non-tumor tissue in lung cancer. Study in general: About 4.17 million productive TCRbeta reads were obtained per sample on average.

Study-level results: Top 100 clones took a larger repertoire share in normal lung.

V was cut by 3 bases and J by 6 bases, with 9 bases left in between. Germline values: CDR1 SGHAT, CDR2 FQNNGV. The CDR3 sequence is 12 residues long. RNA was extracted from bulk tissue without any cell sorting. More than 3 cm separated this lung sample from the edge of the tumor. The rearrangement links TRBV11-2 to TRBJ2-7; maybe TRBD2 (6 bases). The sequence came from a man aged 55 to 70 with non-small cell lung cancer. Sequencing input: distant non-tumor lung tissue. The CDR3 coding sequence is TGTGCCAGCAGCTTGGGACTGGGCGAGCAGTACTTC. The encoded protein is CASSLGLGEQYF.